This TCR beta chain came from a study of T cell responses to AZD1222 COVID-19 vaccine. Findings of the study overall: Seropositivity was recorded at baseline in only a handful of AZD1222 recipients.

As to this clone: What it binds is unknown.

This CDR3 spans 15 amino acids. Germline V gene sequence: CDR1 LNHDA, CDR2 SQIVND (reference sequence). Trimming took off 4 bases at V and 4 bases at J, with 16 bases between the two ends. Sequencing used immunoSEQ multiplex PCR; TCRdb keeps in-frame clones, though not all of them. The repertoire holds about 120,000 clones, with roughly 86% as singletons. The source material was peripheral blood, sampled 28 days after the second AZD1222 dose. The receptor was derived from an adult who received the AZD1222 COVID-19 vaccine. The rearrangement joins TRBV19 to TRBJ1-2; TRBD1 is a possible D gene (5 bases). In nucleotides, the CDR3 is TGTGCCAGTAGTAATAGAAACAGGTGGTCCTATGGCTACACCTTC. Encoded protein: CASSNRNRWSYGYTF. The full variable domain, with the rest looked up from reference TRBV19 and TRBJ1-2, is DGGITQSPKYLFRKEGQNVTLSCEQNLNHDAMYWYRQDPGQGLRLIYYSQIVNDFQKGDIAEGYSVSREKKESFPLTVTSAQKNPTAFYLCASSNRNRWSYGYTFGSGTRLTVV.